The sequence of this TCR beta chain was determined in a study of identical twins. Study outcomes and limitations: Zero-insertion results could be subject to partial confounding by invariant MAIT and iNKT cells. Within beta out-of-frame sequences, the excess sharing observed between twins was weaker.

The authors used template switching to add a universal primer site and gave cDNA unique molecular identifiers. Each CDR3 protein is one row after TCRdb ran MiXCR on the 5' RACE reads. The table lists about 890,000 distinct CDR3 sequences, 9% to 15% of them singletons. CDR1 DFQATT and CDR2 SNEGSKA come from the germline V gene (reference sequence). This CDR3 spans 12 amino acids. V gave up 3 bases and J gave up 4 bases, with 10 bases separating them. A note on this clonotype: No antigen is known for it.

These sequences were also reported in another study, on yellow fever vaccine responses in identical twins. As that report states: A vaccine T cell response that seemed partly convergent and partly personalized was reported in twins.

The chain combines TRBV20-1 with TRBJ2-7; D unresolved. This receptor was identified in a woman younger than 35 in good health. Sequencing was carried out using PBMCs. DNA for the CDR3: TGCAGTGCTAGCTCGTCACAGTACGAGCAGTACTTC. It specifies CSASSSQYEQYF.